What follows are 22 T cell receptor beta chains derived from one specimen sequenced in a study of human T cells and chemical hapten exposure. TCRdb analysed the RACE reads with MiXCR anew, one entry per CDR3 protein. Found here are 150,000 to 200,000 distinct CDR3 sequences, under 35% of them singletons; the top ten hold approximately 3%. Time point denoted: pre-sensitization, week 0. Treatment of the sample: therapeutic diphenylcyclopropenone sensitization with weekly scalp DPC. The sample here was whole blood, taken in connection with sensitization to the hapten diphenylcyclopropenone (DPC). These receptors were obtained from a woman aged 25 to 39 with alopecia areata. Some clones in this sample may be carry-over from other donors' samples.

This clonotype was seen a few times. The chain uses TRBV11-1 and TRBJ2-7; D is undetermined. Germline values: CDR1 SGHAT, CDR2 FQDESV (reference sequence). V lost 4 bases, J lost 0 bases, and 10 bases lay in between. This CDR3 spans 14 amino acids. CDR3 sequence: CASSSLRSSYEQYF. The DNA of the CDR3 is TGTGCCAGCAGCTCATTACGGAGCTCCTACGAGCAGTACTTC.

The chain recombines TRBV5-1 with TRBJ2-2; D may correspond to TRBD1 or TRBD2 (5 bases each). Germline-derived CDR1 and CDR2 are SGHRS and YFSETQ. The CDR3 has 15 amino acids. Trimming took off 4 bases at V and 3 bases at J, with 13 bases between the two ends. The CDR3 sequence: CASSESGTYTGELFF. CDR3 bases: TGCGCCAGCAGCGAGTCCGGGACGTACACCGGGGAGCTGTTTTTT.

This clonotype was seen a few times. This CDR3 is CASSSRGQNAEAFF. In DNA, the CDR3 is TGTGCCAGCAGCTCACGGGGGCAAAATGCTGAAGCTTTCTTT. The genes are TRBV11-2 and TRBJ1-1; maybe TRBD1 (6 bases). Germline V gene data show CDR1 as SGHAT and CDR2 as FQNNGV. V was trimmed by 4 bases and J by 6 bases, leaving 15 bases between them. There are 14 residues in the CDR3.

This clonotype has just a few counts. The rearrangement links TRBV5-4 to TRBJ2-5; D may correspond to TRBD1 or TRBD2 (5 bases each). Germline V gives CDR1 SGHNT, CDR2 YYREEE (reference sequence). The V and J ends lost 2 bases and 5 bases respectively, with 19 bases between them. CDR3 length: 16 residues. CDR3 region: CASSLTAARGDETQYF. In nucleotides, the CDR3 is TGTGCCAGCAGCTTAACTGCGGCCCGAGGGGACGAGACCCAGTACTTC. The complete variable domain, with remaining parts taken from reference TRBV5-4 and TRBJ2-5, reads ETGVTQSPTHLIKTRGQQVTLRCSSQSGHNTVSWYQQALGQGPQFIFQYYREEENGRGNFPPRFSGLQFPNYSSELNVNALELDDSALYLCASSLTAARGDETQYFGPGTRLLVL.

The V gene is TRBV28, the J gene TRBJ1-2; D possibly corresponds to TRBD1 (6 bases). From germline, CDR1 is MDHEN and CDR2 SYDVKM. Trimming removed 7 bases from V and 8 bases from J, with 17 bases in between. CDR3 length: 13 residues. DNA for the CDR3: TGTGCCAGCACCCCTCCGGGGGGGCGCGGCTACACCTTC. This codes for CASTPPGGRGYTF.

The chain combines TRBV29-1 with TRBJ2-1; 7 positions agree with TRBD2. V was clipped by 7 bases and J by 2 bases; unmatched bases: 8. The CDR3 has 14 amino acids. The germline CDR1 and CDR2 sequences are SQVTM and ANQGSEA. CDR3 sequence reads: CSATQLAAYNEQFF. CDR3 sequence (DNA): TGCAGCGCTACCCAGCTAGCGGCCTACAATGAGCAGTTCTTC.

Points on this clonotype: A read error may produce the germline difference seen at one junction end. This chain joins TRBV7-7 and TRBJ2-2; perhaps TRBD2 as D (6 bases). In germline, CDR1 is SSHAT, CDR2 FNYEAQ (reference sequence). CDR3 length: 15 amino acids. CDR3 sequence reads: CASSLGDLNTGELFF. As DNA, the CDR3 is TGTGCTAGCAGCCTAGGGGACTTGAACACCGGGGAGCTGTTTTTT.

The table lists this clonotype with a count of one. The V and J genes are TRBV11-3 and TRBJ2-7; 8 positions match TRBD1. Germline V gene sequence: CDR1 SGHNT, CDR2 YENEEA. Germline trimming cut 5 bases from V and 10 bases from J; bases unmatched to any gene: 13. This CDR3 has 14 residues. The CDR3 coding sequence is TGTGCCAGCAGCCCCTACACAGGGGGAGGTGAACAGTACTTC. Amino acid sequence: CASSPYTGGGEQYF.

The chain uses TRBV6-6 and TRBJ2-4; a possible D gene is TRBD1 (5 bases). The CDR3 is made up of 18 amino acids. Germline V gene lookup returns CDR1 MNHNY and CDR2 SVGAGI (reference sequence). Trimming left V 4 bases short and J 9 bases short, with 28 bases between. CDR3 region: CASSFPHSRVQGEGIQYF. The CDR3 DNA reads TGTGCCAGCAGTTTCCCCCATTCACGGGTCCAGGGTGAAGGCATTCAGTACTTC.

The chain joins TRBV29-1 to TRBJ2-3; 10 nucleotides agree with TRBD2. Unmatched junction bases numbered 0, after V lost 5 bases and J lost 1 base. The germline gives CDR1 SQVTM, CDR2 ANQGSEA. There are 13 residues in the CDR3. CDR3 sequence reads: CSVLAGGTDTQYF. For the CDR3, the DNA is TGCAGCGTTCTAGCGGGAGGCACAGATACGCAGTATTTT.

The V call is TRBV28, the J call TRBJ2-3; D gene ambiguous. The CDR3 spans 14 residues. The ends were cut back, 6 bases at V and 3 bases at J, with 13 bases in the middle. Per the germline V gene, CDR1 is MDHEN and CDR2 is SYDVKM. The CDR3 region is CASRGPRRTDTQYF. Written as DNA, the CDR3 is TGTGCCAGCAGAGGACCCCGAAGGACAGATACGCAGTATTTT.

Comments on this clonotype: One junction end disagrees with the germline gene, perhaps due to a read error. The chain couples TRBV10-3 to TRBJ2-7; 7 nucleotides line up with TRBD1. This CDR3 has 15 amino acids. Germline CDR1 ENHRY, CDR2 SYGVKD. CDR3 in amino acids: CTISDPDRVSYEQYF. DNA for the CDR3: TGTACCATCAGTGACCCCGACAGGGTATCCTACGAGCAGTACTTC.

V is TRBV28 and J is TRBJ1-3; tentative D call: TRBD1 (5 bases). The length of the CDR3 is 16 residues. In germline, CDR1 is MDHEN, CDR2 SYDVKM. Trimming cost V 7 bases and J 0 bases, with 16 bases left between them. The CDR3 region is CASIGAQGSSGNTIYF. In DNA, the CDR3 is TGTGCCAGCATAGGGGCGCAGGGATCCTCTGGAAACACCATATATTTT.

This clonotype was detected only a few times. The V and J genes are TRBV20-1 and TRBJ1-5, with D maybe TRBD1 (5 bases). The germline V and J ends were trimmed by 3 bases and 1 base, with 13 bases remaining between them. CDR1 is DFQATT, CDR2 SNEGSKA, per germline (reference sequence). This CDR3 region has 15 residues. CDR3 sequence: CSASLGHGSNQPQHF. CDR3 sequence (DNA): TGCAGTGCTAGTCTGGGGCACGGGAGCAATCAGCCCCAGCATTTT.

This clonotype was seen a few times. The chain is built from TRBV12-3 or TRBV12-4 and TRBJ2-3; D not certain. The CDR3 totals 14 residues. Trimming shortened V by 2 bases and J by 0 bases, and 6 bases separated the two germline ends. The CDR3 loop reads CASSLLKSTDTQYF. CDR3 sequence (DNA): TGTGCCAGCAGTTTACTGAAAAGCACAGATACGCAGTATTTT.

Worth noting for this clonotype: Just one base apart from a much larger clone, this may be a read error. CDR3 coding DNA: TGTGCCAGTAGTAGTCTGGACACCTGTTACGAGCAGTACTTC. It specifies CASSSLDTCYEQYF. V is TRBV19 and J is TRBJ2-7; maybe TRBD1 (5 bases). The CDR3 sequence is 14 residues long. Trimming took 4 bases from V and 4 from J, leaving 14 bases between them. Germline CDR1 reads LNHDA; CDR2 reads SQIVND (reference sequence).

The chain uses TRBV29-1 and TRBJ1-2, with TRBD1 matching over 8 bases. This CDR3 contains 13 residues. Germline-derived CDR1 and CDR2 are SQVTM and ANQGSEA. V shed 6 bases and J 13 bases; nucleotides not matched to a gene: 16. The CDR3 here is CSVRTGRGDVGTF. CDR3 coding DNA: TGCAGCGTGCGGACAGGGAGGGGCGATGTGGGCACCTTC.

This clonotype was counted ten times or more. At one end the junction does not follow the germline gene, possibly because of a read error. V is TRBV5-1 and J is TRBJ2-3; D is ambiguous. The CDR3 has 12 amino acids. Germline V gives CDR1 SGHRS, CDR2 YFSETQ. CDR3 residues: CASSDSTDTQYF. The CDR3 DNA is TGTGCCAGCAGTGACAGCACAGATACGCAGTATTTT.

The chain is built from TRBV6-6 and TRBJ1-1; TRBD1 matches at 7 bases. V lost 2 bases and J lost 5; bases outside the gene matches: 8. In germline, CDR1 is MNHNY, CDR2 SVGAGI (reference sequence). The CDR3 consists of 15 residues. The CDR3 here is CASSYPDREATEAFF. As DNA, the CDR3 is TGTGCCAGCAGTTACCCCGACAGGGAGGCGACTGAAGCTTTCTTT.

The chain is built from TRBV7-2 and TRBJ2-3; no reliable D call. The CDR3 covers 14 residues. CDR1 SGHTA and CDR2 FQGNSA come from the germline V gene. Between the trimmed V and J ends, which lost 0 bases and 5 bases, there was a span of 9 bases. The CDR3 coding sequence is TGTGCCAGCAGCTTAGCGGGCGGCATAGATACGCAGTATTTT. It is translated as CASSLAGGIDTQYF.

The CDR3 DNA reads as TGTGCCAGCAGTGTTCTTACTAGCGGGGGCCTCTCATCGGATACGCAGTATTTT. Protein product: CASSVLTSGGLSSDTQYF. The J gene is TRBJ2-3, the V gene TRBV2; 11 bases are shared with TRBD2. Unmatched junction bases numbered 15, after V lost 4 bases and J lost 6 bases. The CDR3 loop spans 18 amino acids. Germline loops: CDR1 SNHLY, CDR2 FYNNEI.

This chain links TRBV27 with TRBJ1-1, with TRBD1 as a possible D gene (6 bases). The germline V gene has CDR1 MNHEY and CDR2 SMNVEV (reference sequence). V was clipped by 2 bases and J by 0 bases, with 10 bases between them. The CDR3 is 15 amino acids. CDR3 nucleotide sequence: TGTGCCAGCAGTTTAGGAACAGGGCTGAACACTGAAGCTTTCTTT. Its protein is CASSLGTGLNTEAFF.